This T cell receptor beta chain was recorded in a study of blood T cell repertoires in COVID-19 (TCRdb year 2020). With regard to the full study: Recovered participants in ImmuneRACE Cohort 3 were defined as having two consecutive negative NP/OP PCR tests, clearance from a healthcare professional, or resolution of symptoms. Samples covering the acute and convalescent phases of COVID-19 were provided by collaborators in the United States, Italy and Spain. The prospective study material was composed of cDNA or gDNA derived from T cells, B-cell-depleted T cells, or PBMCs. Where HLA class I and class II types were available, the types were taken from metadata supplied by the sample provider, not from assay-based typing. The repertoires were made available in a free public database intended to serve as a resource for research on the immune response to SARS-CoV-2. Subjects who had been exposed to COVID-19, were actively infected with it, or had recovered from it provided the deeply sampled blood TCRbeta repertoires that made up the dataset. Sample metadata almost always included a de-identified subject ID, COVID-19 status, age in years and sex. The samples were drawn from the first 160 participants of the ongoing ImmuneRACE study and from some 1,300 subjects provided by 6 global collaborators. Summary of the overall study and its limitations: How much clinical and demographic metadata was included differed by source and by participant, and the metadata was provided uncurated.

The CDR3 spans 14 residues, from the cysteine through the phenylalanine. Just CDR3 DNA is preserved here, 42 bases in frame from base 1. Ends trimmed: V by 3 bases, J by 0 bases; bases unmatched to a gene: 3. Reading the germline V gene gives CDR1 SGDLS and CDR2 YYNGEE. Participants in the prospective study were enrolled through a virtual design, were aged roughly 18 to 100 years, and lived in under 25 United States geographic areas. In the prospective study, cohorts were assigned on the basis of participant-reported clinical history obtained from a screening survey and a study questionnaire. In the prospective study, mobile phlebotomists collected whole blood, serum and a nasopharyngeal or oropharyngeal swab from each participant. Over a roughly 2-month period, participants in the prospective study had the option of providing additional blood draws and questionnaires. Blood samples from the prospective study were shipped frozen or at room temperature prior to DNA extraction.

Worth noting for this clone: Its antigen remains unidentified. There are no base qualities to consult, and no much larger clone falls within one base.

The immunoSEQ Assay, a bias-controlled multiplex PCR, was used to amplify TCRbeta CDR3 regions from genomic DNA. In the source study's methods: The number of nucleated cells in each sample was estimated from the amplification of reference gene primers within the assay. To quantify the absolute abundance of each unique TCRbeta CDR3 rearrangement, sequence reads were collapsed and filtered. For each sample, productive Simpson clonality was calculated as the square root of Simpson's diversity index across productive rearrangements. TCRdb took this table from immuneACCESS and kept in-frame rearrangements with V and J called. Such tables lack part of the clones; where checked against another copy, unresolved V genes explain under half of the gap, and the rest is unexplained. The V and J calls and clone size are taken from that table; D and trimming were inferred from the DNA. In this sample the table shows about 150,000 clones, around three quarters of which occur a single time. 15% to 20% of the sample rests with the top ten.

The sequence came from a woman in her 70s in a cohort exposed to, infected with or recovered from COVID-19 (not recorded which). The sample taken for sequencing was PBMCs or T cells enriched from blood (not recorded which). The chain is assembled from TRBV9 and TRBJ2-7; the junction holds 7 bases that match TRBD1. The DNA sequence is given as TGTGCCAGCAGCGCAGGGGGTACCTCCTACGAGCAGTACTTC. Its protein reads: CASSAGGTSYEQYF. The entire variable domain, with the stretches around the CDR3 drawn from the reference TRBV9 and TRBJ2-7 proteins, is DSGVTQTPKHLITATGQRVTLRCSPRSGDLSVYWYQQSLDQGLQFLIQYYNGEERAKGNILERFSAQQFPDLHSELNLSSLELGDSALYFCASSAGGTSYEQYFGPGTRLTVT.